The sequence of this T cell receptor beta chain was determined in a study of cytomegalovirus exposure and HLA in healthy donors. Study-wide results and limits: That first-cohort TCR clusters tended to co-occur in the roughly 130 validation repertoires was found in a later analysis. Diagnosis of cytomegalovirus status made by the classifier reportedly showed high specificity and sensitivity.

About this clone: Antigen unknown.

The data were produced by immunoSEQ multiplex PCR, yet TCRdb's version contains in-frame clones alone and is incomplete. Seen here are about 79,000 clones, roughly 93% observed once, and the top ten hold approximately 3.8%. This TCR came from a woman aged 25 to 39 in good health and CMV-seronegative. Sequenced material: PBMCs.

The CDR3 nucleotides read TGTGCCAGCAGCCTATATGACAGGGTATGGGGCAATCAGCCCCAGCATTTT. It codes for CASSLYDRVWGNQPQHF. The chain recombines TRBV28 with TRBJ1-5; 7 nucleotides align to TRBD1. The V and J ends lost 6 bases and 2 bases, in that order; junction bases with no gene match: 13. The V gene's germline CDR1 is MDHEN and CDR2 SYDVKM. The CDR3 extends over 17 amino acids.